Listed here are 28 T cell receptor beta chains from one sample, sequenced in a study of blood T cell repertoires in COVID-19. The repertoire was sequenced with immunoSEQ multiplex PCR; TCRdb's copy has only in-frame clones and lacks some. The sample consists of approximately 240,000 clones, roughly 88% of them appearing once. Sequencing used peripheral blood. Every receptor here comes from a woman in her thirties or forties who had recovered from COVID-19.

The rearrangement uses TRBV18 and TRBJ2-1, with D maybe TRBD1 (6 bases). Germline CDR1 and CDR2: KGHSH and LQKENI. This CDR3 is built from 15 residues. Trimming shortened V by 3 bases and J by 7 bases, and 16 bases separated the two germline ends. The CDR3 bases are TGTGCCAGCTCACCCCCGGCAGGGGTGTGGAATGAGCAGTTCTTC. As protein: CASSPPAGVWNEQFF.

The CDR3 region is CASSYSGRGRYEQFF. The CDR3 region has the DNA TGTGCCAGCAGTTACTCGGGGCGCGGGAGGTATGAGCAGTTCTTC. This sequence joins TRBV6-2 or TRBV6-3 and TRBJ2-1; 8 bases fit TRBD2. Germline trimming cut 0 bases from V and 8 bases from J; bases unmatched to any gene: 6. This CDR3 region has 15 residues. Per the germline V gene, CDR1 is MNHEY and CDR2 is SVGEGT.

The J gene is TRBJ2-7, the V gene TRBV30, with TRBD1 matching 7 bases. The CDR3 contains 11 residues. The germline V gene has CDR1 GTSNPN and CDR2 SVGIG (reference sequence). With V trimmed by 4 bases and J by 6 bases, 3 bases remained unmatched. CDR3 nucleotides: TGTGCCTGGAATCGACAGGGCGAGCAGTACTTC. Residues: CAWNRQGEQYF.

V is TRBV25-1 and J is TRBJ2-1, with D tentatively TRBD2 (5 bases). The ends were cut back, 2 bases at V and 0 bases at J, with 11 bases in the middle. This CDR3 is 16 amino acids long. The germline V gene has CDR1 MGHDK and CDR2 SYGVNS. The CDR3 bases are TGTGCCAGCAGTGAAGAGGGCCGTCCCTCCTACAATGAGCAGTTCTTC. This encodes CASSEEGRPSYNEQFF.

This rearrangement joins TRBV3-1 (or the pseudogene TRBV3-2) to TRBJ2-5; perhaps TRBD1 as D (6 bases). Germline V gives CDR1 LGHDT, CDR2 YNNKEL (reference sequence). The CDR3 runs 14 residues. The V end was cut by 2 bases, the J end by 5 bases, with 12 bases between. This chain's CDR3 is CASSQHTGFETQYF. The CDR3 bases are TGTGCCAGCAGCCAACATACAGGGTTTGAGACCCAGTACTTC.

The sample holds one count of this clone. The V call is TRBV7-9, the J call TRBJ1-3; no clear D. The V end was cut by 10 bases, the J end by 0 bases, with 19 bases between. This CDR3 has 16 residues. In germline, CDR1 is SEHNR, CDR2 FQNEAQ (reference sequence). Here the CDR3 reads CATSQASRRSGNTIYF. In DNA form, the CDR3 reads TGTGCCACCTCCCAGGCGTCGCGACGCTCTGGAAACACCATATATTTT.

V and J are TRBV5-1 and TRBJ1-2; tentatively, D is TRBD1 (6 bases). The CDR3 loop spans 13 amino acids. CDR1 and CDR2 (germline): SGHRS, YFSETQ. Trimming cost V 4 bases and J 8 bases, with 15 bases left between them. Here the CDR3 DNA reads TGCGCCAGCAGCATAGGGACACTCTGGGGCTACACCTTC. It codes for CASSIGTLWGYTF.

There are a few counts of this clone. Other DNA sequences of this sample code for an identical CDR3. This rearrangement joins TRBV6-2 or TRBV6-3 to TRBJ2-7, with D possibly matching TRBD1 (6 bases). From germline, CDR1 is MNHEY and CDR2 SVGEGT. This CDR3 contains 13 residues. The germline V and J ends were trimmed by 2 bases and 2 bases, with 7 bases remaining between them. In DNA, the CDR3 is TGTGCCAGCAGTTACGGACAGACCTACGAGCAGTACTTC. This codes for CASSYGQTYEQYF.

The chain is built from TRBV6-5 and TRBJ1-1; TRBD1 might be the D (6 bases). The CDR3 covers 15 residues. Trimming stripped 6 bases from V and 5 bases from J, with 19 bases between. CDR1 is MNHEY and CDR2 is SVGAGI in the germline V gene. CDR3 coding DNA: TGTGCCAGCAGACGCACCATACAGGGAGGGACTGAAGCTTTCTTT. Its protein is CASRRTIQGGTEAFF.

The chain employs TRBV6-1 and TRBJ2-7, with 7 nucleotides matching TRBD2. The CDR3 has 16 residues. Trimming cost V 3 bases and J 4 bases; bases outside gene matches: 12. CDR1 and CDR2 (germline): MNHNS, SASEGT. CDR3 protein: CASSENSSGFFYEQYF. CDR3 bases: TGTGCCAGCAGTGAGAATTCTAGCGGATTTTTTTACGAGCAGTACTTC.

This clone is a singleton in its sample. The gene calls are TRBV5-1 and TRBJ1-1; tentatively, D is TRBD1 (6 bases). Germline assignment: CDR1 SGHRS and CDR2 YFSETQ. The CDR3 runs 14 residues. Trimming took off 5 bases at V and 1 base at J, with 12 bases between the two ends. The CDR3 coding sequence is TGCGCCAGCAGATCGGGACAACCGAACACTGAAGCTTTCTTT. Protein: CASRSGQPNTEAFF.

This chain links TRBV18 with TRBJ1-3; no clear D. Germline-derived CDR1 and CDR2 are KGHSH and LQKENI. The CDR3 spans 15 residues. Trimming pared 4 bases from V and 0 bases from J, leaving 10 bases between. The CDR3 loop reads CASSLAESSGNTIYF. The CDR3 DNA is TGTGCCAGCTCACTTGCGGAAAGCTCTGGAAACACCATATATTTT.

This clone was observed a handful of times. The chain uses TRBV6-2 or TRBV6-3 and TRBJ2-2; D remains ambiguous. The CDR3 extends over 14 amino acids. Trimming shortened V by 0 bases and J by 7 bases, and 9 bases separated the two germline ends. CDR1 and CDR2 (germline): MNHEY, SVGEGT. The CDR3 loop reads CASSYSTYVGELFF. Here the CDR3 DNA reads TGTGCCAGCAGTTACTCGACTTACGTCGGGGAGCTGTTTTTT.

The rearrangement joins TRBV28 to TRBJ2-3, with 7 bases matching TRBD2. This CDR3 is 15 amino acids long. After removal of 5 bases from V and 4 bases from J, the junction contained 9 bases not matched to a gene. Looked up from germline, CDR1 is MDHEN and CDR2 is SYDVKM. The CDR3 loop reads CASSDLLGGADTQYF. CDR3 nucleotides: TGTGCCAGCAGTGACCTCCTGGGGGGGGCAGATACGCAGTATTTT.

The chain links TRBV15 to TRBJ1-2, with 12 positions matching TRBD1. The CDR3 has 13 residues. CDR1 LNHNV and CDR2 YYDKDF come from the germline V gene (reference sequence). The J segment lost 8 bases and the V segment lost 5 bases, leaving 3 bases of the junction unmatched. The DNA for the CDR3 is TGTGCCACCAGCGGGACAGGGGGCCAGGGCTACACCTTC. Translated: CATSGTGGQGYTF.

The chain links TRBV30 to TRBJ1-5; 8 bases match TRBD1. J was trimmed by 7 bases and V by 1 base; bases with no gene match: 21. CDR1 GTSNPN and CDR2 SVGIG come from the germline V gene (reference sequence). The CDR3 consists of 19 residues. The CDR3 here is CAWSDPRTGKRRGSQPQHF. The CDR3 DNA is TGTGCCTGGAGTGACCCGAGGACAGGGAAGCGACGGGGAAGCCAGCCCCAGCATTTT.

On this clone itself: A much larger clonotype is one base distant, so this may be a read error. This rearrangement joins TRBV11-2 to TRBJ1-5; D might be TRBD1 (6 bases). Trimming cost V 5 bases and J 5 bases, with 10 bases left between them. The CDR3 is made up of 13 amino acids. The germline gives CDR1 SGHAT, CDR2 FQNNGV. The DNA for the CDR3 is TGTGCCAGCAGCGAACAGGGCTATCAGCCCCAGCATTTT. Protein product: CASSEQGYQPQHF.

V and J are TRBV11-3 and TRBJ2-7; no clear D gene. V was clipped by 0 bases and J by 3 bases, with 6 bases between them. Looked up from germline, CDR1 is SGHNT and CDR2 is YENEEA. This CDR3 is 13 amino acids long. The CDR3 region is CASSLDGDYEQYF. The CDR3 bases are TGTGCCAGCAGCTTAGACGGTGACTACGAGCAGTACTTC.

V usage is TRBV5-5 and J usage is TRBJ1-2; D perhaps matches TRBD1 (5 bases). The CDR3 covers 17 residues. The V and J ends lost 1 base and 8 bases respectively, with 24 bases between them. Germline CDR1 SGHKS, CDR2 YYEKEE (reference sequence). CDR3 bases: TGTGCCAGCAGCTTGTTGCCGGAGTGGCAGGGCGAGAACGGCTACACCTTC. It translates to CASSLLPEWQGENGYTF.

In nucleotides, the CDR3 is TGTGCCAGTACCTATTCGAACACCGGGGAGCTGTTTTTT. Its protein is CASTYSNTGELFF. This chain connects TRBV6-5 to TRBJ2-2; unclear D gene. Germline values: CDR1 MNHEY, CDR2 SVGAGI. The V gene lost 9 bases and the J gene lost 0 bases, with 8 bases spanning the gap. This CDR3 is 13 amino acids long.

V and J are TRBV27 and TRBJ2-2; D call uncertain. CDR1 is MNHEY, CDR2 SMNVEV, per germline (reference sequence). The germline V and J ends were trimmed by 5 bases and 7 bases, with 11 bases remaining between them. This CDR3 region has 13 residues. The CDR3 is CASSDSGHGELFF. The DNA of the CDR3 is TGTGCCAGCAGTGACTCGGGTCACGGGGAGCTGTTTTTT.

On this clone: In the same sample, other DNA sequences code for this CDR3. J is TRBJ2-5 and V is TRBV7-9, with D perhaps TRBD1 (5 bases). The CDR3 totals 11 residues. Germline V gene sequence: CDR1 SEHNR, CDR2 FQNEAQ (reference sequence). Between the trimmed V and J ends, which lost 5 bases and 5 bases, there was a span of 6 bases. DNA for the CDR3: TGTGCCAGCAGCCGACAGGAGACCCAGTACTTC. The encoded protein is CASSRQETQYF.

This clone was counted once. V usage is TRBV4-1 and J usage is TRBJ2-7; TRBD1 matches 7 bases. V lost 4 bases to trimming and J lost 2 bases; unmatched junction nucleotides: 14. The germline V gene encodes CDR1 MGHRA and CDR2 YSYEKL. This CDR3 spans 17 amino acids. The CDR3 nucleotides read TGCGCCAGCAGCCTAGAAAATAGGCCAGGGGGTACCTACGAGCAGTACTTC. Its translation is CASSLENRPGGTYEQYF.

This clone has a single count. The CDR3 reads CASSRTSGSDTQYF. DNA of the CDR3: TGTGCCAGCAGCCGGACTAGCGGATCAGATACGCAGTATTTT. V and J are TRBV11-1 and TRBJ2-3, with 10 nucleotides matching TRBD2. The CDR3 sequence is 14 residues long. With 5 bases clipped from V and 4 bases from J, the junction kept 3 bases outside the gene matches. Germline CDR1 and CDR2: SGHAT and FQDESV (reference sequence).

J is TRBJ2-7 and V is TRBV14; tentative D call: TRBD1 (6 bases). The CDR3 is 17 residues long. V lost 2 bases and J lost 0, with 17 bases in between. The V gene's germline CDR1 is SGHDN and CDR2 FVKESK. CDR3 amino acids: CASSQRRTAIPSYEQYF. CDR3 bases: TGTGCCAGCAGCCAAAGGCGGACAGCGATTCCCTCCTACGAGCAGTACTTC.

The chain combines TRBV4-3 with TRBJ1-2, with 9 positions matching TRBD1. Germline V gene data show CDR1 as LGHNA and CDR2 as YSLEER. V trimming: 3 bases; J trimming: 1 base; junction bases outside the gene matches: 6. This CDR3 comprises 16 residues. This chain's CDR3 is CASSHLDRGGNYGYTF. The CDR3 DNA follows: TGCGCCAGCAGCCACTTAGACAGGGGGGGTAACTATGGCTACACCTTC.

The rearrangement links TRBV5-5 to TRBJ2-7; a possible D gene is TRBD2 (5 bases). V lost 4 bases, J lost 0 bases, and 14 bases lay in between. CDR3 length: 15 residues. Germline V gives CDR1 SGHKS, CDR2 YYEKEE (reference sequence). The CDR3 DNA sequence: TGTGCCAGCAGCCGAAGCGGTTCCCTCTCCTACGAGCAGTACTTC. It yields the protein CASSRSGSLSYEQYF.

The chain is built from TRBV27 and TRBJ1-2, with D possibly matching TRBD1 (6 bases). V lost 6 bases to trimming and J lost 6 bases, with 14 bases between them. The CDR3 loop spans 13 amino acids. Germline CDR1 is MNHEY and CDR2 is SMNVEV (reference sequence). CDR3 region: CASRRTGSDGYTF. CDR3 sequence (DNA): TGTGCCAGCAGACGTACAGGGTCGGATGGCTACACCTTC.